The following is a T cell receptor (beta chain) sequence with its context. This clone was counted a few times. Its cognate antigen has yet to be identified. No qualities accompany the bases; no much larger clone lies one base away. The data are from a study of shared clonotypes between healthy human individuals (dated by TCRdb to the early 2020s). In the study overall: A couple of women and a few men aged 18 to 49 years were included in the cohort. Blood TCR repertoires of a handful of healthy adults were deeply sequenced to estimate repertoire size and the extent of clonotype sharing between individuals. Libraries were prepared and TCR repertoires were sequenced by different laboratories using diverse techniques, in order to increase sequencing depth and limit assay-specific biases. Per donor, three plates each were used for CD4 naive and CD4 memory, two for CD8 naive, and one for CD8 memory. Between about 0.8 and 9 billion PBMCs per donor were obtained by leukapheresis.

Using the deep immunoSEQ assay, multiplex PCR amplified TCR CDR3 regions from genomic DNA. Extracted genomic DNA from each cell subset was distributed evenly across all wells of several immunoSEQ 96-well plates, and each plate was treated as a replicate. For sorted subsets, around 200 ng genomic DNA, equal to 25,000 to 35,000 T cell genomes, was loaded into each replicate PCR. The purified libraries were quantified using a Qubit 3.0 fluorometer, sized with a Bioanalyzer 2100, and then quantified again using the KAPA Library Quantification kit. Every immunoSEQ 96-well plate was sequenced on a dedicated single-read 150-cycle Illumina NextSeq 550 flow cell. As for the original processing: Because the immunoSEQ output included only junctional sequences and no quality scores, the filtering could not be the same as the filtering used for full-length reads. To assign V/J genes and CDR3, sequences were annotated against IMGT germline references using PyIR, a Python wrapper for IgBLAST v1.9. Reads with weak V/J assignments (E-value above 1e-6), missing CDR3, stop codons, out-of-frame junctions, or ambiguous translated residues were removed. A V3J clonotype was defined by an identical inferred V gene, J gene, and CDR3 amino acid sequence. Percentage overlap between repertoires was computed as shared unique clonotypes divided by the size of the smaller repertoire. Richness of each repertoire was evaluated using RTK rarefaction, the Chao1 estimator, and Recon v2.1 estimates of unobserved clonotypes. Generation probabilities were computed with OLGA for all TCRbeta clonotypes obtained by the gDNA method from several donors. TCRdb carries this immuneACCESS record with in-frame sequences only. Its versions omit some clonotypes, under half of them owing to an unresolved V gene in the studies checked, with the rest unexplained. The V and J calls and clone size were taken over from that table, and D and trimming were inferred from the DNA. This sample comprises approximately 940,000 clones, about three quarters of them detected only once. Of the sample, approximately 1.5% is held by the ten largest clones.

Compared with germline, V lacks 4 bases and J lacks 7 bases; bases without a gene match: 4. In the germline V gene (reference sequence), CDR1 corresponds to SGHNT and CDR2 to YYREEE. The CDR3 has 13 amino acids, counting the end cysteine and phenylalanine. Just the 39-base CDR3 DNA is kept, in frame starting at base 1. Beyond this particular receptor, the publication reports: Compared with non-shared clonotypes, the clonotypes found in all four sorted-subset donors had higher generation probabilities. Sampling was limited to blood, and TCR repertoires in tissue likely differ from TCR repertoires in blood. Across a handful of donors, approximately 5% of naive CD4, approximately 3.6% of naive CD8, around 2.5% of memory CD4, and roughly 0.41% of memory CD8 clonotypes were shared. The genetic and exposure-history diversity represented was limited by the small number of donors. Naive subsets generally had larger estimated clonotype richness than memory subsets. Pairwise subsampling led to the expectation that sequencing depth would affect the degree of clonotype sharing among donors. Even with the large sequencing depth, rarefaction of the sorted-subset datasets indicated that sequencing was incomplete.

The donors were healthy, HIV-negative adults with no recently reported acute infections or vaccinations. Every donor was a Caucasian adult residing in Nashville, Tennessee, USA. CD4+ T cells were enriched by magnetic negative selection; naive cells were then positively selected on CD45RA, and the negative fraction formed the memory subset. Blood was collected by leukapheresis, and PBMCs were isolated by Ficoll-Histopaque density gradient centrifugation and then cryopreserved in liquid nitrogen vapor phase. Analytical flow cytometry was used to check the purity and quantity of every magnetically sorted T cell population. From each sorted fraction, genomic DNA was isolated and quantified by UV absorbance on a Nanodrop 2000c.

In this chain, TRBV5-4 is recombined with TRBJ2-2; the junction holds 7 bases that match TRBD1. This sequence originates from a man aged 18 to 29 in good health. What was sequenced was memory CD4+ T cells sorted from blood. The sample's cell subset or site label is to be understood as: CD45RA-negative fraction. At the DNA level, the sequence is TGTGCCAGCAGCAGAAGACAGGGCGGGGAGCTGTTTTTT. This yields the protein CASSRRQGGELFF.